This T cell receptor beta chain is drawn from a study of shared clonotypes between healthy human individuals. On this clone: Antigen: not known.

General study points: Across a few donors, naive CD4 shared around 5.4%, naive CD8 more than 3%, memory CD4 more than 2%, memory CD8 about 0.4%.

The CDR3 is made up of 15 amino acids. After removal of 4 bases from V and 4 bases from J, the junction contained 8 bases not matched to a gene. CDR1 is MNHEY and CDR2 is SMNVEV in the germline V gene (reference sequence). CD45RO+ cells went into CD8 memory alongside CCR7-negative CD45RA+ TemRA cells. Generated by immunoSEQ multiplex PCR, the TCRdb table keeps only in-frame clones and is missing some. The sample gives about 380,000 clones, about 97% of which show up once; around 0.3% is in the top ten. Sequencing was performed on memory CD8+ T cells sorted from blood. Regarding subset: CD45RO+ cells pooled with CCR7-negative TemRA cells. This TCR was recovered from a young man in good health. The chain employs TRBV27 and TRBJ2-7; TRBD2 agrees at 9 bases. The CDR3 bases are TGTGCCAGCAGTTCGAGGCCGGGACTAGCATACGAGCAGTACTTC. Translated: CASSSRPGLAYEQYF.